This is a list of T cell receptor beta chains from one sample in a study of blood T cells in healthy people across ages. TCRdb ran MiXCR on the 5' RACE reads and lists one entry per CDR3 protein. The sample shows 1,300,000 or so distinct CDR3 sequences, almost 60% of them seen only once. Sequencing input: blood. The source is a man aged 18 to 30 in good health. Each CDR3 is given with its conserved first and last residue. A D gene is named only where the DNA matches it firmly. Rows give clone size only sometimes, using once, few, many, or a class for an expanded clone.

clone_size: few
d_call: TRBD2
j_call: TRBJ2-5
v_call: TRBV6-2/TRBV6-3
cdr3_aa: CASSYSGGALETQYF

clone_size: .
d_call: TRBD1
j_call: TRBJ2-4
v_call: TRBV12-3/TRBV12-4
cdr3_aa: CASSFGDRGSIQYF

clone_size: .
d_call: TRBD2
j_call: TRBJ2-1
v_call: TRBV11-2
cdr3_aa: CASSSGGRSYNEQFF

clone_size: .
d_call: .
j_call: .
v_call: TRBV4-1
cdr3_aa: CASSQGTGQSYNEQYF

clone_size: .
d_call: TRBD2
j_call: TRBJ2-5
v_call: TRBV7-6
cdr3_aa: CASSWTSGPPETQYF

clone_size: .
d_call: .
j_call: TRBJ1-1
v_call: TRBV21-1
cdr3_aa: CASGDPMNTEAFF

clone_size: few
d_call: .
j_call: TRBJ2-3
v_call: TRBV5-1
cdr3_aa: CASSLGPTREGTDTQYF

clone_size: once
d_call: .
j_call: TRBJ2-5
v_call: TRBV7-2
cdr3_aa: CASSLGLGLRETQYF

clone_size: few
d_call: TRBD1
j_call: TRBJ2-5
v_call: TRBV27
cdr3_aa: CASTSTGQETQYF

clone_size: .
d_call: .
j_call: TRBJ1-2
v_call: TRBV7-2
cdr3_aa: CASSMDSDYGYTF

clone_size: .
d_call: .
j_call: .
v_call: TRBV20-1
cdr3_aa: CSAREGRSPYNEQYF

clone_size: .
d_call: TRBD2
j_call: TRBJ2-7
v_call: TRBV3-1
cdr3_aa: CASSQIDSGGSYEQYF

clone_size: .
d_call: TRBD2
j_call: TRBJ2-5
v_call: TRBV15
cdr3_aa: CATSRETGTSGLNEQYF

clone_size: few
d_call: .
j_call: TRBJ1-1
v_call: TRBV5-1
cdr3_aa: CASSIRGVNTEAFF

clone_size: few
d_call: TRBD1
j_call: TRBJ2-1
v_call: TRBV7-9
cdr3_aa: CASRINRGSGQFF

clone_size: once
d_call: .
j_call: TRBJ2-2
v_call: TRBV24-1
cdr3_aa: CATAGVGELFF